The 28 T cell receptor beta chains given below trace back to one sample, sequenced in a study of blood T cell repertoires in COVID-19. Here immunoSEQ multiplex PCR was the method, and the copy in TCRdb shows in-frame clones only, minus some. The repertoire holds about 240,000 clones, with about 87% as singletons. Material for sequencing was PBMCs or T cells enriched from blood (not recorded which). Receptors were obtained from a woman in her 30s with acute COVID-19.

This chain uses TRBV2 with TRBJ1-6; D is possibly TRBD1 (6 bases). The V gene lost 3 bases and the J gene lost 7 bases, with 16 bases spanning the gap. The CDR3 sequence is 16 residues long. Germline assignment: CDR1 SNHLY and CDR2 FYNNEI. The CDR3 nucleotides are TGTGCCAGCAGTGATCGGAGCAGGGGAAAAAATTCACCCCTCCACTTT. Its translation is CASSDRSRGKNSPLHF.

J is TRBJ2-1 and V is TRBV7-9; the D gene is possibly TRBD1 (6 bases). Between the trimmed V and J ends, which lost 6 bases and 6 bases, there was a span of 15 bases. The CDR3 totals 14 residues. CDR1 and CDR2 (germline): SEHNR, FQNEAQ (reference sequence). Written as DNA, the CDR3 is TGTGCCAGCAGTTTGTCCGGGACAACCAATGAGCAGTTCTTC. It translates to CASSLSGTTNEQFF.

This clone was seen more than once but under ten times. The rearrangement uses TRBV4-1 and TRBJ2-7; 9 bases agree with TRBD1. Per germline, CDR1 MGHRA and CDR2 YSYEKL. CDR3 length: 17 residues. J lost 3 bases, V lost 2 bases, and 11 bases had no gene match. The CDR3 bases are TGCGCCAGCAGCCAACTTCTTTCCGGGACAGGGTACTACGAGCAGTACTTC. It encodes CASSQLLSGTGYYEQYF.

This clone was counted once. The chain has TRBV10-2 and TRBJ1-1; 9 bases match TRBD1. This CDR3 has 15 amino acids. V lost 4 bases, J lost 5 bases, and 8 bases stayed unmatched. Looked up from germline, CDR1 is WSHSY and CDR2 is SAAADI. The DNA for the CDR3 is TGCGCCAGCAGTGGCCAGACAGGGGGATATACTGAAGCTTTCTTT. Translating gives CASSGQTGGYTEAFF.

V and J are TRBV14 and TRBJ1-4; D unclear. Trimming stripped 0 bases from V and 8 bases from J, with 16 bases between. Germline CDR1 SGHDN, CDR2 FVKESK. The CDR3 has 16 residues. This CDR3 reads CASSQDTPRPREKLFF. The CDR3 nucleotides read TGTGCCAGCAGCCAAGATACCCCCCGCCCGCGAGAAAAACTGTTTTTT.

The rearrangement joins TRBV29-1 to TRBJ1-1; 8 positions match TRBD1. Looked up from germline, CDR1 is SQVTM and CDR2 is ANQGSEA. V dropped 7 bases and J dropped 4; count of bases not matched to a gene: 5. This CDR3 contains 12 residues. The chain's CDR3 is CSAVTGGTEAFF. Here the CDR3 DNA reads TGCAGCGCTGTTACAGGGGGCACTGAAGCTTTCTTT.

The gene calls are TRBV11-2 and TRBJ2-3; a weak D match, TRBD1 (5 bases). CDR1 and CDR2 from the germline V gene are SGHAT and FQNNGV. The CDR3 extends over 16 amino acids. The V end was cut by 0 bases, the J end by 6 bases, with 16 bases between. CDR3: CASSLEVGASLDTQYF. In DNA, the CDR3 is TGTGCCAGCAGCTTAGAAGTTGGGGCTAGTTTGGATACGCAGTATTTT.

This chain connects TRBV19 to TRBJ2-1, with 8 bases identical to TRBD2. V lost 1 base, J lost 6 bases, and 5 bases stayed unmatched. Germline loops: CDR1 LNHDA, CDR2 SQIVND (reference sequence). This CDR3 comprises 15 residues. CDR3 protein: CASSIGGGTPNEQFF. The CDR3 DNA follows: TGTGCCAGTAGTATAGGCGGGGGGACCCCCAATGAGCAGTTCTTC. The full variable domain, completed using reference TRBV19 and TRBJ2-1, is DGGITQSPKYLFRKEGQNVTLSCEQNLNHDAMYWYRQDPGQGLRLIYYSQIVNDFQKGDIAEGYSVSREKKESFPLTVTSAQKNPTAFYLCASSIGGGTPNEQFFGPGTRLTVL.

CDR3 DNA: TGCGCCAGCAGCCCCCAGCGGGGGATGAACACTGAAGCTTTCTTT. It yields the protein CASSPQRGMNTEAFF. The chain recombines TRBV4-1 with TRBJ1-1; D is possibly TRBD1 (5 bases). The CDR3 spans 15 residues. Trimming took 4 bases from V and 0 from J, leaving 12 bases between them. CDR1 MGHRA and CDR2 YSYEKL come from the germline V gene.

The V and J genes are TRBV29-1 and TRBJ1-2; maybe TRBD1 (6 bases). CDR3 length: 13 amino acids. Germline V gene sequence: CDR1 SQVTM, CDR2 ANQGSEA. Trimming removed 6 bases from V and 6 bases from J, with 17 bases in between. The CDR3 reads CSVAAGDTDGYTF. The DNA of the CDR3 is TGCAGCGTAGCGGCAGGGGACACGGATGGCTACACCTTC.

V is TRBV2 and J is TRBJ1-2; D possibly corresponds to TRBD1 (5 bases). Trimming took 6 bases from V and 8 from J, leaving 22 bases between them. CDR1 and CDR2 from the germline V gene are SNHLY and FYNNEI. The CDR3 is 15 amino acids. The CDR3 spells CASRRAGGIYVGYTF. The CDR3 nucleotides are TGTGCCAGCAGACGTGCCGGGGGGATCTATGTGGGCTACACCTTC.

This chain connects TRBV7-8 to TRBJ1-6; 10 positions agree with TRBD1. V was clipped by 1 base and J by 7 bases; unmatched bases: 1. This CDR3 spans 15 amino acids. The germline gives CDR1 SGHVS, CDR2 FQNEAQ. This CDR3 reads CASSLEGQGNSPLHF. The CDR3 bases are TGTGCCAGCAGCTTAGAGGGACAGGGGAATTCACCCCTCCACTTT.

V gene TRBV7-2 combines with J gene TRBJ1-2, with D possibly TRBD1 on 6 matching bases. V lost 4 bases and J 1 base, leaving 16 bases between the germline ends. Germline CDR1 is SGHTA and CDR2 is FQGNSA. The CDR3 covers 16 residues. The CDR3 DNA reads TGTGCCAGCAGCTGCTGGACACCAGGGGATAACTATGGCTACACCTTC. This sequence encodes CASSCWTPGDNYGYTF.

The rearrangement uses TRBV5-4 and TRBJ1-4; weak D call: TRBD1 (6 bases). The germline gives CDR1 SGHNT, CDR2 YYREEE (reference sequence). Between the trimmed V and J ends, which lost 7 bases and 8 bases, there was a span of 15 bases. This CDR3 contains 13 residues. The CDR3 DNA sequence: TGTGCCAGCGCGGTCAGGGGCTGGGAAAAACTGTTTTTT. Translation gives CASAVRGWEKLFF.

The chain joins TRBV5-1 to TRBJ1-2; 8 bases are shared with TRBD1. V was pared by 4 bases and J by 8 bases, with 7 bases of the junction left unmatched. Germline-derived CDR1 and CDR2 are SGHRS and YFSETQ. This CDR3 is 13 amino acids long. Here the CDR3 reads CASSRWTGNGYTF. The DNA for the CDR3 is TGCGCCAGCAGCCGTTGGACAGGGAACGGCTACACCTTC.

The gene calls are TRBV12-3 or TRBV12-4 and TRBJ1-1; no firm D call. V shed 7 bases and J shed 2 bases, with 11 bases lying between them. This CDR3 comprises 13 residues. DNA of the CDR3: TGTGCCAGCAATTTGGCTCGCAACACTGAAGCTTTCTTT. Its protein product is CASNLARNTEAFF.

The CDR3 sequence is CASSPHGVSNQPQHF. CDR3 coding DNA: TGTGCCAGCAGCCCCCACGGGGTGAGCAATCAGCCCCAGCATTTT. The rearrangement joins TRBV11-2 to TRBJ1-5; D is uncertain. This CDR3 spans 15 amino acids. Germline V lookup: CDR1 SGHAT, CDR2 FQNNGV. V lost 5 bases to trimming and J lost 1 base, with 12 bases between them.

The CDR3 reads CAKRQYGYTF. DNA for the CDR3: TGTGCCAAAAGACAGTATGGCTACACCTTC. The rearrangement joins TRBV21-1 to TRBJ1-2; TRBD1, the table's D call, was not compared with the DNA. TRBV21-1 is reported as a pseudogene. The CDR3 is 10 amino acids.

The table lists this clone with a few counts. J is TRBJ1-5 and V is TRBV2; a weak D match, TRBD1 (6 bases). Trimming cost V 4 bases and J 0 bases, with 16 bases left between them. The germline V gene has CDR1 SNHLY and CDR2 FYNNEI. This CDR3 is 17 amino acids long. The CDR3 is CASSAAGQSYSNQPQHF. CDR3 DNA sequence: TGTGCCAGCAGTGCGGCTGGACAGAGTTATAGCAATCAGCCCCAGCATTTT.

The CDR3 loop reads CASSGAGMNTEAFF. The CDR3 coding sequence is TGTGCCAGCAGTGGTGCGGGGATGAACACTGAAGCTTTCTTT. V gene TRBV2 combines with J gene TRBJ1-1; D remains unclear. The germline V gene has CDR1 SNHLY and CDR2 FYNNEI. V was trimmed by 4 bases and J by 0 bases, leaving 9 bases between them. This CDR3 is built from 14 residues.

The chain is built from TRBV30 and TRBJ2-5, with D perhaps TRBD1 (5 bases). The CDR3 totals 13 residues. Deletions cut 0 bases from V and 4 bases from J, with 9 bases between. Germline CDR1 reads GTSNPN; CDR2 reads SVGIG (reference sequence). The CDR3 nucleotides read TGTGCCTGGAGTGTACCAGGGTCAGAGACCCAGTACTTC. It yields the protein CAWSVPGSETQYF.

This clone showed up just once. This chain links TRBV6-5 with TRBJ2-1; D is ambiguous. Germline values: CDR1 MNHEY, CDR2 SVGAGI. CDR3 length equals 15 residues. V was clipped by 3 bases and J by 5 bases, with 14 bases between them. As DNA, the CDR3 is TGTGCCAGCAGTTATTTCGACATACCCCACAATGAGCAGTTCTTC. Translation gives CASSYFDIPHNEQFF.

The chain employs TRBV4-3 and TRBJ2-5, with 10 bases identical to TRBD1. The V gene end was trimmed by 0 bases and the J gene end by 5 bases; junction bases not matched to a gene: 6. CDR1 is LGHNA, CDR2 YSLEER, per germline. CDR3 length equals 16 residues. The CDR3 coding sequence is TGCGCCAGCAGCCAAGATATGGGGACAGGGGTCGAGACCCAGTACTTC. It specifies CASSQDMGTGVETQYF.

V usage is TRBV3-1 (or the pseudogene TRBV3-2) and J usage is TRBJ1-2, with D hard to call. Germline V CDR1 and CDR2: LGHDT, YNNKEL (reference sequence). The CDR3 is made up of 15 amino acids. V was clipped by 4 bases and J by 4 bases, with 16 bases between them. The CDR3 here is CASSLPGERVYGYTF. The CDR3 DNA follows: TGTGCCAGCAGCCTACCAGGAGAGAGGGTCTATGGCTACACCTTC.

J is TRBJ2-1 and V is TRBV6-5; the match to TRBD2 covers 12 bases. Per germline, CDR1 MNHEY and CDR2 SVGAGI. The junction had 5 bases not matched to a gene; V was cut back by 5 bases and J by 6 bases. The CDR3 has 15 amino acids. The CDR3 is CASSQTSGGSNEQFF. For the CDR3, the DNA is TGTGCCAGCAGTCAAACTAGCGGGGGGTCCAATGAGCAGTTCTTC.

The J gene is TRBJ2-5, the V gene TRBV7-8, with TRBD2 matching over 8 bases. The CDR3 extends over 15 amino acids. The V gene end was trimmed by 6 bases and the J gene end by 5 bases; junction bases not matched to a gene: 11. Germline values: CDR1 SGHVS, CDR2 FQNEAQ. The CDR3 DNA reads TGTGCCAGCAGGCCAAGTAGCGGGGTTTGGGAGACCCAGTACTTC. This gives the protein CASRPSSGVWETQYF.

The gene calls are TRBV6-2 or TRBV6-3 and TRBJ2-7; the match to TRBD2 covers 13 bases. Germline V gives CDR1 MNHEY, CDR2 SVGEGT. This CDR3 has 16 residues. V lost 4 bases, J lost 2 bases, and 5 bases stayed unmatched. CDR3 protein: CASSSLLAGGPYEQYF. CDR3 DNA sequence: TGTGCCAGCAGTTCACTACTAGCGGGGGGGCCCTACGAGCAGTACTTC.

CDR3 loop: CASSQWTGGYDTQYF. CDR3 in DNA: TGTGCCAGCAGCCAATGGACAGGGGGCTACGATACGCAGTATTTT. The chain employs TRBV7-8 and TRBJ2-3, with 11 bases identical to TRBD1. V shed 5 bases and J 6 bases; nucleotides not matched to a gene: 7. The CDR3 has 15 amino acids. Per germline, CDR1 SGHVS and CDR2 FQNEAQ.